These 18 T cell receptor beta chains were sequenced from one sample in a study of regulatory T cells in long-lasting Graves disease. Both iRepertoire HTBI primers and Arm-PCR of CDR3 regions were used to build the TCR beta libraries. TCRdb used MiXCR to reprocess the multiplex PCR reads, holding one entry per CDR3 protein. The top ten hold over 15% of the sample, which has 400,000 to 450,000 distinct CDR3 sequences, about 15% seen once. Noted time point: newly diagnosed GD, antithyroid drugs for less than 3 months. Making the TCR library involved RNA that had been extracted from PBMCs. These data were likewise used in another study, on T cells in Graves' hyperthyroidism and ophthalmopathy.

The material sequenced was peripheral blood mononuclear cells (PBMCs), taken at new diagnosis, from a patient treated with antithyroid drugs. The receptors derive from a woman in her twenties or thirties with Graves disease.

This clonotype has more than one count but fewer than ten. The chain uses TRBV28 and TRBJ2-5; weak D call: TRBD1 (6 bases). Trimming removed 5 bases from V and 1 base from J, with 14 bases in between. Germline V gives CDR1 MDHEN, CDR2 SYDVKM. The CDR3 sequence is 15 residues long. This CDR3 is CASSGTGTSQETQYF. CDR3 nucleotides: TGTGCCAGCAGTGGGACCGGGACAAGCCAAGAGACCCAGTACTTC. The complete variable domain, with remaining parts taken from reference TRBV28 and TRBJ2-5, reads DVKVTQSSRYLVKRTGEKVFLECVQDMDHENMFWYRQDPGLGLRLIYFSYDVKMKEKGDIPEGYSVSREKKERFSLILESASTNQTSMYLCASSGTGTSQETQYFGPGTRLLVL.

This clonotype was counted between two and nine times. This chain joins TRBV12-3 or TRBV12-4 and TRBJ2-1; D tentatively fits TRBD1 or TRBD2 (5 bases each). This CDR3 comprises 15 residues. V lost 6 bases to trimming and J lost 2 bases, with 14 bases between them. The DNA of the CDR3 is TGTGCCAGCAGCTCCCCCGGGGCACCCTACAATGAGCAGTTCTTC. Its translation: CASSSPGAPYNEQFF.

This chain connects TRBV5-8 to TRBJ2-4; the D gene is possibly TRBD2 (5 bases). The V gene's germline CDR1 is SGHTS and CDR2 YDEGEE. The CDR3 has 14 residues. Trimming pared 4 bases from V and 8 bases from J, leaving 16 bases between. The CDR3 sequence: CASSPLVGGDIQYF. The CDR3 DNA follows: TGTGCCAGCAGCCCTCTAGTTGGAGGCGACATTCAGTACTTC.

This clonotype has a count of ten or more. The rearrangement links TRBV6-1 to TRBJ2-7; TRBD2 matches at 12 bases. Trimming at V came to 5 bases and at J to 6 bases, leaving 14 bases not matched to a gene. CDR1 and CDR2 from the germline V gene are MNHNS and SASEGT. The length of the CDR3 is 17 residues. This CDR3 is CASSPGGLAGGPREQYF. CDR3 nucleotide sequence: TGTGCCAGCAGTCCCGGGGGTCTAGCGGGAGGGCCTCGCGAGCAGTACTTC.

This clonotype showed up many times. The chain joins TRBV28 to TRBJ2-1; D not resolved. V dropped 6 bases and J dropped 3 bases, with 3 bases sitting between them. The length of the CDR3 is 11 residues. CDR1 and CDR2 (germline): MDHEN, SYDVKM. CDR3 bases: TGTGCCAGCAGAAACTACAATGAGCAGTTCTTC. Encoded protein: CASRNYNEQFF.

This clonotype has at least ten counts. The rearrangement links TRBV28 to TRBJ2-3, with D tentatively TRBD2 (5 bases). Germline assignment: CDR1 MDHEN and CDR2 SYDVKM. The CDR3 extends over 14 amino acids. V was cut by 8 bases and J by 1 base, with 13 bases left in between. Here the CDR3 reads CASRRAGRTDTQYF. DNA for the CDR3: TGTGCCAGCCGTAGGGCGGGCCGCACAGATACGCAGTATTTT.

For the CDR3, the DNA is TGCGCCAGCAGTGAGACAGAAACAGTTTCCTACGAGCAGTACTTC. Translated: CASSETETVSYEQYF. The gene calls are TRBV10-1 and TRBJ2-7, with D unclear. This CDR3 has 15 amino acids. Trimming took off 2 bases at V and 1 base at J, with 12 bases between the two ends. Germline CDR1 is WNHNN and CDR2 is SYGVQD (reference sequence).

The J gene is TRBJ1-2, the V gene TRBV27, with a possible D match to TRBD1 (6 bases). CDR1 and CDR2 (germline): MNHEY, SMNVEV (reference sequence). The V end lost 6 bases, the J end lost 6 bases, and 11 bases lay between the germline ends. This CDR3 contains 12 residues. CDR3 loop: CASRSSGDGYTF. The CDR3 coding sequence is TGTGCCAGCAGGTCCTCAGGGGATGGCTACACCTTC.

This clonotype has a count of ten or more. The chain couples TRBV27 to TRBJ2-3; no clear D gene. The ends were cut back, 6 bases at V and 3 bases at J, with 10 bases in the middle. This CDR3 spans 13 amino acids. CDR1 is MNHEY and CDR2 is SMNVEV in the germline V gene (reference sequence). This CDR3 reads CASSLLGTDTQYF. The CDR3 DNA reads TGTGCCAGCAGCTTACTTGGAACAGATACGCAGTATTTT.

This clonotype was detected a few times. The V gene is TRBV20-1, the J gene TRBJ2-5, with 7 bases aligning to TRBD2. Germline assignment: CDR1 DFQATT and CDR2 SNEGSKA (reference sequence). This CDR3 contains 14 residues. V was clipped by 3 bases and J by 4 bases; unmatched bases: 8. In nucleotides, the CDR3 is TGCAGTGCTAGCCCCACCGGGAGGAGAGAGACCCAGTACTTC. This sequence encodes CSASPTGRRETQYF.

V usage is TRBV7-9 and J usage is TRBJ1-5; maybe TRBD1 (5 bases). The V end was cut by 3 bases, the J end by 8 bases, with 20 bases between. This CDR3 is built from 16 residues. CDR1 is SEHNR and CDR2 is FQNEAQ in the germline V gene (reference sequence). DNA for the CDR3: TGTGCCAGCAGCTTCTCTCGGGGGGAGGTGGATGAGCCCCAGCATTTT. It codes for CASSFSRGEVDEPQHF.

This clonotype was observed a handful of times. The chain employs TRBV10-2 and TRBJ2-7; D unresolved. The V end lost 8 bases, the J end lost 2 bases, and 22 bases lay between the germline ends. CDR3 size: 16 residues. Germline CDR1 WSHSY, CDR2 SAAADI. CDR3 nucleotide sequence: TGCGCCAGCCCCAAACGGTTCGACAACAAGGCCTACGAGCAGTACTTC. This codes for CASPKRFDNKAYEQYF.

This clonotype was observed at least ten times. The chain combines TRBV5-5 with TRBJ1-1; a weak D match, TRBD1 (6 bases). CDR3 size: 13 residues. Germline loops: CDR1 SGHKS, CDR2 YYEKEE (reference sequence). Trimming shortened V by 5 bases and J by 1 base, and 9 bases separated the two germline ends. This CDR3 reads CASREQGNTEAFF. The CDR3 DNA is TGTGCCAGCAGGGAACAGGGGAACACTGAAGCTTTCTTT.

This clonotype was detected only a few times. CDR3 region: CASSASGTSGTVQYF. CDR3 DNA: TGCGCCAGCAGCGCTTCCGGGACTAGCGGGACCGTTCAGTACTTC. This chain links TRBV5-1 with TRBJ2-7; 13 bases fit TRBD2. This CDR3 is built from 15 residues. V was pared by 4 bases and J by 10 bases, with 11 bases of the junction left unmatched. Germline-derived CDR1 and CDR2 are SGHRS and YFSETQ.

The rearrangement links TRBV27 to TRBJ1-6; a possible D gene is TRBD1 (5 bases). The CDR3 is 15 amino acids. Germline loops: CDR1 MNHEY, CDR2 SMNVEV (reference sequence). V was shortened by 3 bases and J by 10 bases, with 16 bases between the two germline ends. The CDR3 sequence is CASSFGRVDVSPLHF. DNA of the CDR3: TGTGCCAGCAGTTTTGGCAGGGTAGATGTGTCACCCCTCCACTTT.

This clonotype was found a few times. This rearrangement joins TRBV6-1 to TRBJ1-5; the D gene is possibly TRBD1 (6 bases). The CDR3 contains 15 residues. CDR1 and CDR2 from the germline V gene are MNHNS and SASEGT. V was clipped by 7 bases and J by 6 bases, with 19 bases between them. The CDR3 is CASIAWTAQGQPQHF. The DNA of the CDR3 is TGTGCCAGCATTGCATGGACAGCTCAGGGTCAGCCCCAGCATTTT.

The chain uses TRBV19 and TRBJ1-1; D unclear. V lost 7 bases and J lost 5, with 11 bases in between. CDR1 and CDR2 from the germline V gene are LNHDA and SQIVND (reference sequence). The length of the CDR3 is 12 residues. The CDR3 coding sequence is TGTGCCAGTACTAAGGGCGGGACTGAAGCTTTCTTT. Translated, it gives CASTKGGTEAFF.

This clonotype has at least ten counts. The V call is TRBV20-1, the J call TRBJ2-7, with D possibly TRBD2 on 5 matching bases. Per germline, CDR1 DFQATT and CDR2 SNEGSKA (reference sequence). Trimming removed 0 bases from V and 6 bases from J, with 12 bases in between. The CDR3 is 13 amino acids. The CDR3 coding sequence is TGCAGTGCTAGAGATCTTTCGGGAAGCGAGCAGTACTTC. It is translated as CSARDLSGSEQYF.